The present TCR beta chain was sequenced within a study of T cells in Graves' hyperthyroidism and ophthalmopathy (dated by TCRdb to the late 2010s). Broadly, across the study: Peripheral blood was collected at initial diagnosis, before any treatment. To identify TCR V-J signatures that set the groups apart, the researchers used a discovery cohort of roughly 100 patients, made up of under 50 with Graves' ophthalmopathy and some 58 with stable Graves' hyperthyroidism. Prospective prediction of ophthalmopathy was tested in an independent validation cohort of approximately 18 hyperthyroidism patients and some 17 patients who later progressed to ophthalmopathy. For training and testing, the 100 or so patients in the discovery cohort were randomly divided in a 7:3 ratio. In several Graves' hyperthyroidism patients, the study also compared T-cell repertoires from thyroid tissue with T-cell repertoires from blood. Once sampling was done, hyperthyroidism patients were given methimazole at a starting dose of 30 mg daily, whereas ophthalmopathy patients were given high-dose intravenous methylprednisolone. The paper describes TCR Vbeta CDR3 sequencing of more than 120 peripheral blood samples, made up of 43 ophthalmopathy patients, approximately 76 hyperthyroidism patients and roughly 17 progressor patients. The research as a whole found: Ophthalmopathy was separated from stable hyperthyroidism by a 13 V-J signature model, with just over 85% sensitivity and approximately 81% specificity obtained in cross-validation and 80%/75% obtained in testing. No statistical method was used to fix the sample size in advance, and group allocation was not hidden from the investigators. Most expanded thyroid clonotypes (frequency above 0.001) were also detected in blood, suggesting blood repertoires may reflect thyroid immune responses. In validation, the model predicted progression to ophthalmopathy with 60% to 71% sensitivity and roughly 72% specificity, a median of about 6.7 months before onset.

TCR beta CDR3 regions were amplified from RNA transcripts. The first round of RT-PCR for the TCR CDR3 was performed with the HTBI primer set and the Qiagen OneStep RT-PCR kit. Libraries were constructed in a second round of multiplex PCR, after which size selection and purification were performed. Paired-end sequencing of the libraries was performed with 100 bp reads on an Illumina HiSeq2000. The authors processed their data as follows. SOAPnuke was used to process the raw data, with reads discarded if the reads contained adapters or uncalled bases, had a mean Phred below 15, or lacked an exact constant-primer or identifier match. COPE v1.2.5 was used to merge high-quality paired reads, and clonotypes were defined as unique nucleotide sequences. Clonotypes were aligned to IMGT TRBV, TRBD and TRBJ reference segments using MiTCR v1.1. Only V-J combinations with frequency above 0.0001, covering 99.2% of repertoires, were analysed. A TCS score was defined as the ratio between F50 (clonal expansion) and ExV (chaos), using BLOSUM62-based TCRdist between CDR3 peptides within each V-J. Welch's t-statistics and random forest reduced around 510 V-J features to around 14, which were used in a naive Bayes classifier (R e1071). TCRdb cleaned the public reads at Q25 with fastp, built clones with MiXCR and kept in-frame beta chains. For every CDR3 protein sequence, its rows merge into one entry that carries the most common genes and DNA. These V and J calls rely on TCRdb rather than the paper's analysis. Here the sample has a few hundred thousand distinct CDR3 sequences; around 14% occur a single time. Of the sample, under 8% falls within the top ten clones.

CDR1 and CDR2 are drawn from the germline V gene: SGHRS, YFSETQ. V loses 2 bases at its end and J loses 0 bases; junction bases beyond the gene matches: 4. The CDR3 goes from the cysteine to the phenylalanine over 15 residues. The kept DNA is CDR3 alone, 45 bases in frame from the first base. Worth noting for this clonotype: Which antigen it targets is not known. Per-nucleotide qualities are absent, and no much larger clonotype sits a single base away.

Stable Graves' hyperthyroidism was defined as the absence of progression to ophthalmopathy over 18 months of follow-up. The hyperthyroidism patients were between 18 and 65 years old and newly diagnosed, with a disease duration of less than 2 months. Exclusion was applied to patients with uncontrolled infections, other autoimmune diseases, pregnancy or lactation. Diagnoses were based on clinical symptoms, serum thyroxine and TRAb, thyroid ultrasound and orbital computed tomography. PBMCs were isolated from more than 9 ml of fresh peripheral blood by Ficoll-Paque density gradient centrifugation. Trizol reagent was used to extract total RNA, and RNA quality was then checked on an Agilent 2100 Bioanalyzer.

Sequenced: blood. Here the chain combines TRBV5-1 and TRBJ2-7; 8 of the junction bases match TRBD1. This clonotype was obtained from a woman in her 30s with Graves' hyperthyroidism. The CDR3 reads CASSFETGGSYEQYF. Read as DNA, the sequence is TGCGCCAGCAGCTTCGAAACAGGGGGCTCCTACGAGCAGTACTTC.